This TCR beta chain was observed in a study of vaccination effects on CD4 cells after COVID-19. Whole-study context: Everyone in the study got two shots of either the BNT162b2 or mRNA-1273 vaccine.

The CDR3 is 14 residues long. The V end was cut by 3 bases, the J end by 4 bases, with 12 bases between. Per germline, CDR1 LNHDA and CDR2 SQIVND (reference sequence). Expansion with viral peptide pools was applied to antigen-specific CD4+ T cells by the ViraFEST assay prior to sequencing. Culture proceeded for nine to ten days, and CD4+ T cells were then isolated. In the vaccine recipients, nucleocapsid antibodies were negative and there was no prior SARS-CoV-2 infection. A remark on this clone: Antigen specificity is unknown.

The data were produced by immunoSEQ multiplex PCR, yet TCRdb's version contains in-frame clones alone and is incomplete. Here the sample spans 30,000 to 40,000 clones, about two thirds being singletons. The clonotype comes from a human donor who received a COVID-19 vaccine. The chain combines TRBV19 with TRBJ1-1; a weak D match, TRBD1 (6 bases). Sample: CD4+ T cells from PBMCs cultured with SARS-CoV-2 spike peptides, taken before COVID-19 vaccination. The CDR3 loop reads CASSILGQITEAFF. CDR3 in DNA: TGTGCCAGTAGTATTCTGGGACAAATCACTGAAGCTTTCTTT.